These 14 T cell receptor beta chains came from one sample sequenced in a study of T cells in Graves' hyperthyroidism and ophthalmopathy. RNA transcripts provided the source from which TCR beta CDR3 regions were amplified. HTBI primers drove first-round RT-PCR of the TCR CDR3. MiXCR, applied by TCRdb to the multiplex PCR reads, yields one record per CDR3 protein. The table shows roughly 500,000 distinct CDR3 sequences, with roughly 15% occurring only once. The sequenced sample was blood. The source is a woman aged 25 to 39 with Graves' ophthalmopathy.

This clonotype was seen a handful of times. The rearrangement joins TRBV24-1 to TRBJ2-3, with a possible D match to TRBD1 (5 bases). V lost 3 bases, J lost 0 bases, and 18 bases lay in between. The CDR3 is made up of 18 amino acids. The germline CDR1 and CDR2 sequences are KGHDR and SFDVKD. The CDR3 here is CATSDTTPVKGSTDTQYF. CDR3 in DNA: TGTGCCACCAGTGATACAACTCCGGTAAAGGGGAGCACAGATACGCAGTATTTT.

This clonotype came up many times. The CDR3 nucleotides are TGTGCCAGCAGAACATCAAACGTTCCCTATGAGCAGTTCTTC. Translating gives CASRTSNVPYEQFF. The chain uses TRBV6-1 and TRBJ2-1; D not certain. The germline V and J ends were trimmed by 6 bases and 8 bases, with 17 bases remaining between them. Germline V gene sequence: CDR1 MNHNS, CDR2 SASEGT. This CDR3 is 14 amino acids long.

This clonotype was recorded many times. The rearrangement links TRBV7-2 to TRBJ2-7, with D perhaps matching TRBD2 (5 bases). Looked up from germline, CDR1 is SGHTA and CDR2 is FQGNSA. V lost 1 base to trimming and J lost 1 base, with 11 bases between them. This CDR3 comprises 15 residues. The CDR3 DNA reads as TGTGCCAGCAGCTTAGAAGCACAGCGGTCCTACGAGCAGTACTTC. The encoded protein is CASSLEAQRSYEQYF. The full variable domain, in which reference TRBV7-2 and TRBJ2-7 provide the parts outside the CDR3, is GAGVSQSPSNKVTEKGKDVELRCDPISGHTALYWYRQSLGQGLEFLIYFQGNSAPDKSGLPSDRFSAERTGGSVSTLTIQRTQQEDSAVYLCASSLEAQRSYEQYFGPGTRLTVT.

This clonotype occurred many times. The V gene is TRBV30, the J gene TRBJ1-2; D call uncertain. V lost 0 bases, J lost 9 bases, and 11 bases lay in between. The V gene's germline CDR1 is GTSNPN and CDR2 SVGIG (reference sequence). The CDR3 loop spans 12 amino acids. The CDR3 DNA reads as TGTGCCTGGAGTGTCACGAGTTTTAGCTACACCTTC. Protein product: CAWSVTSFSYTF.

This clonotype was counted between two and nine times. At one end, the junction sequence differs from germline, possibly due to a read error. The CDR3 here is CSANVATNEKLSF. The CDR3 DNA reads TGCAGTGCTAACGTAGCAACTAATGAAAAGCTGTCTTTT. The chain is built from TRBV20-1 and TRBJ1-4, with D uncertain. Germline CDR1 reads DFQATT; CDR2 reads SNEGSKA (reference sequence). The CDR3 runs to 13 residues.

The table lists this clonotype with a few counts. This chain joins TRBV30 and TRBJ2-2; D might be TRBD2 (6 bases). Trimming shortened V by 1 base and J by 4 bases, and 10 bases separated the two germline ends. CDR1 and CDR2 from the germline V gene are GTSNPN and SVGIG (reference sequence). The CDR3 extends over 14 amino acids. The CDR3 DNA follows: TGTGCCTGGAGTGCCGGGACTCCCACCGGGGAGCTGTTTTTT. This codes for CAWSAGTPTGELFF.

The J gene is TRBJ2-3, the V gene TRBV5-1, with D possibly matching TRBD2 (5 bases). Germline CDR1 SGHRS, CDR2 YFSETQ. The CDR3 sequence is 13 residues long. V was clipped by 4 bases and J by 6 bases, with 12 bases between them. DNA of the CDR3: TGCGCCAGCAGCCAAGCCCCGGGGGATACGCAGTATTTT. Residues: CASSQAPGDTQYF.

The chain couples TRBV6-9 to TRBJ2-7; 14 positions agree with TRBD2. The CDR3 is 17 amino acids. The J segment lost 0 bases and the V segment lost 4 bases, leaving 5 bases of the junction unmatched. The germline V gene encodes CDR1 MNHGY and CDR2 SVAAGI. The CDR3: CASSSRTSGRTSYEQYF. CDR3 DNA: TGTGCCAGCAGTTCCCGGACTAGCGGGAGGACCTCCTACGAGCAGTACTTC.

This clonotype was picked up many times. The rearrangement joins TRBV20-1 to TRBJ1-5; D unclear. The germline V gene has CDR1 DFQATT and CDR2 SNEGSKA (reference sequence). V dropped 1 base and J dropped 6 bases, with 4 bases sitting between them. The CDR3 runs 11 residues. CDR3 in amino acids: CSARVGQPQHF. The CDR3 DNA reads as TGCAGTGCTAGAGTTGGTCAGCCCCAGCATTTT.

Many counts were recorded for this clonotype. V usage is TRBV12-3 or TRBV12-4 and J usage is TRBJ2-3; 10 nucleotides line up with TRBD2. The CDR3 contains 16 residues. Losses at the gene ends were 2 bases for V and 5 bases for J; bases not matched to a gene: 7. For the CDR3, the DNA is TGTGCCAGCAGTTTATTAGCTAGCGGGAGCGGAGATACGCAGTATTTT. Translation gives CASSLLASGSGDTQYF.

This clonotype was counted only a few times. The chain employs TRBV5-1 and TRBJ1-3; weak D call: TRBD1 (5 bases). Germline lookup yields CDR1 SGHRS and CDR2 YFSETQ. CDR3 size: 13 residues. V was cut by 5 bases and J by 3 bases, with 9 bases left in between. The CDR3 here is CASSTGDGNTIYF. The DNA of the CDR3 is TGCGCCAGCAGTACGGGGGATGGAAACACCATATATTTT.

Ten or more counts support this clonotype. The rearrangement joins TRBV6-2 or TRBV6-3 to TRBJ2-7, with 11 bases fitting TRBD2. The trim removed 5 bases at V and 1 base at J, leaving 4 bases unmatched. Germline CDR1 MNHEY, CDR2 SVGEGT. CDR3 length: 15 amino acids. For the CDR3, the DNA is TGTGCCAGCAGTGTCGGACTAGCGGGTTCCTACGAGCAGTACTTC. It is translated as CASSVGLAGSYEQYF.

At least ten counts were recorded for this clonotype. The chain has TRBV11-2 and TRBJ2-5; D uncertain. The V end lost 2 bases, the J end lost 3 bases, and 10 bases lay between the germline ends. The CDR3 consists of 14 residues. Looked up from germline, CDR1 is SGHAT and CDR2 is FQNNGV. The CDR3 sequence: CASSLRATEETQYF. DNA of the CDR3: TGTGCCAGCAGCTTAAGAGCGACCGAAGAGACCCAGTACTTC. The variable domain in full, completed from reference TRBV11-2 and TRBJ2-5, reads EAGVAQSPRYKIIEKRQSVAFWCNPISGHATLYWYQQILGQGPKLLIQFQNNGVVDDSQLPKDRFSAERLKGVDSTLKIQPAKLEDSAVYLCASSLRATEETQYFGPGTRLLVL.

CDR3: CASSAGDRGSYGYTF. As DNA, the CDR3 is TGTGCCAGCAGCGCCGGGGACAGGGGGTCTTATGGCTACACCTTC. The chain has TRBV7-6 and TRBJ1-2; 11 bases fit TRBD1. CDR1 is SGHVS, CDR2 FNYEAQ, per germline. The CDR3 spans 15 residues. The J segment lost 5 bases and the V segment lost 5 bases, leaving 7 bases of the junction unmatched.